These 9 T cell receptor beta chains came from one sample sequenced in a study of cytomegalovirus exposure and HLA in healthy donors. In the PCR, 60 Vbeta and 13 Jbeta primers were used. TCRdb's table, derived via immunoSEQ multiplex PCR, lists solely in-frame clones and lacks some. The sample shows about 190,000 clones, less than 90% of them seen only once. Sequenced sample: PBMCs. The receptors were sampled from a boy between 10 and 17 years old in good health and CMV-seronegative.

This chain joins TRBV6-4 and TRBJ2-3; D is perhaps TRBD2 (6 bases). The CDR3 is 15 residues long. Germline V gene lookup returns CDR1 MRHNA and CDR2 SNTAGT. With 8 bases removed from V and 5 bases from J, the gap between germline ends came to 20 bases. CDR3 amino acids: CASSSSGSSLDTQYF. The DNA for the CDR3 is TGTGCCAGCTCGAGTAGCGGCAGCTCCTTAGATACGCAGTATTTT.

This chain uses TRBV9 with TRBJ2-5; 8 bases are a match to TRBD2. The trim removed 3 bases at V and 2 bases at J, leaving 3 bases unmatched. CDR1 SGDLS and CDR2 YYNGEE come from the germline V gene. There are 14 residues in the CDR3. This CDR3 is CASSAGLAQETQYF. Here the CDR3 DNA reads TGTGCCAGCAGCGCCGGACTAGCTCAAGAGACCCAGTACTTC.

The chain has TRBV5-4 and TRBJ2-5, with D perhaps matching TRBD2 (5 bases). Trimming pared 4 bases from V and 0 bases from J, leaving 10 bases between. Germline loops: CDR1 SGHNT, CDR2 YYREEE (reference sequence). The CDR3 is made up of 14 amino acids. The CDR3 sequence is CASSPKGDQETQYF. CDR3 nucleotides: TGTGCCAGCAGCCCCAAGGGAGACCAAGAGACCCAGTACTTC. Full variable domain (missing parts from reference TRBV5-4 and TRBJ2-5): ETGVTQSPTHLIKTRGQQVTLRCSSQSGHNTVSWYQQALGQGPQFIFQYYREEENGRGNFPPRFSGLQFPNYSSELNVNALELDDSALYLCASSPKGDQETQYFGPGTRLLVL.

This clone has just one count. This sequence joins TRBV14 and TRBJ2-1; 8 positions agree with TRBD2. J lost 7 bases, V lost 1 base, and 6 bases had no gene match. Per the germline V gene, CDR1 is SGHDN and CDR2 is FVKESK. The CDR3 runs to 15 residues. The DNA for the CDR3 is TGTGCCAGCAGCCAAGCGGGGGGGCCGGATAATGAGCAGTTCTTC. Translating it yields CASSQAGGPDNEQFF.

The chain is built from TRBV2 and TRBJ1-5; 8 bases agree with TRBD1. The CDR3 extends over 14 amino acids. The trim removed 6 bases at V and 4 bases at J, leaving 5 bases unmatched. Germline CDR1 SNHLY, CDR2 FYNNEI. As DNA, the CDR3 is TGTGCCAGCAGGGCGACAGGGGCAAATCAGCCCCAGCATTTT. Translating gives CASRATGANQPQHF.

This clone came up a few times. The chain couples TRBV9 to TRBJ1-3; 7 bases align to TRBD1. From germline, CDR1 is SGDLS and CDR2 YYNGEE. The V segment lost 4 bases and the J segment 6 bases; nucleotides outside the gene matches: 13. The length of the CDR3 is 16 residues. CDR3 amino acids: CASSPGADRVENTIYF. CDR3 coding DNA: TGTGCCAGCAGCCCAGGGGCCGACAGGGTAGAAAACACCATATATTTT.

The chain has TRBV27 and TRBJ2-1; D is unresolved. Germline V lookup: CDR1 MNHEY, CDR2 SMNVEV (reference sequence). The CDR3 sequence is 11 residues long. Trimming took off 5 bases at V and 9 bases at J, with 8 bases between the two ends. CDR3 in DNA: TGTGCCAGCAGTGTCAGTGGTGAGCAGTTCTTC. This sequence encodes CASSVSGEQFF.

This chain links TRBV18 with TRBJ1-2, with TRBD1 matching over 7 bases. V lost 6 bases to trimming and J lost 4 bases; unmatched junction nucleotides: 11. CDR3 length equals 15 residues. CDR1 is KGHSH and CDR2 is LQKENI in the germline V gene. CDR3 nucleotides: TGTGCCAGCTCCCCAGGACAGGAGAGGGGCTATGGCTACACCTTC. It translates to CASSPGQERGYGYTF.

The V call is TRBV5-6, the J call TRBJ1-3, with D tentatively TRBD1 (6 bases). Germline V gives CDR1 SGHDT, CDR2 YYEEEE. The CDR3 is 15 amino acids. Trimming took 1 base from V and 3 from J, leaving 11 bases between them. CDR3 in DNA: TGTGCCAGCAGCTTGCGAGGGGGTCTTGGAAACACCATATATTTT. Encoded protein: CASSLRGGLGNTIYF.